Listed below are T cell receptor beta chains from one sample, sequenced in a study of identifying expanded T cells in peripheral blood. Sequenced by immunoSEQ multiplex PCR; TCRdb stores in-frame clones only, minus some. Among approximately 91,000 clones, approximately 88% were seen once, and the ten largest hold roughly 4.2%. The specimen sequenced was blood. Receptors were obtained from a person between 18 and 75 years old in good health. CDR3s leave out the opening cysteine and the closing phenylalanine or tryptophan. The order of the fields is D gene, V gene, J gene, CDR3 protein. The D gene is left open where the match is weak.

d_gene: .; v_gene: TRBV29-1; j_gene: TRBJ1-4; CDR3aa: SGRDTRQGNDEKLF
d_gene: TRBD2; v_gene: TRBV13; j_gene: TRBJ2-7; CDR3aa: ASSTRTSGAQQY
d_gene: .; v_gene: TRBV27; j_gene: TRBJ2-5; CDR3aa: ASKWAGEETQY
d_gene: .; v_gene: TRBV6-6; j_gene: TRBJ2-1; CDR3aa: ASSSKTDYNEQF
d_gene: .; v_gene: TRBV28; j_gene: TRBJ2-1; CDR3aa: ASSGPGTAPNNEQF
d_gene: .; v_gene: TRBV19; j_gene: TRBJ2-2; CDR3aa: ASSSWGVEGLTGELF
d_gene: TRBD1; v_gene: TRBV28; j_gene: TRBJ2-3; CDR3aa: ASSLIGTGGSYTQY
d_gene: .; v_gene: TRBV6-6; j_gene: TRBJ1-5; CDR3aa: ASSRDGSNQPQH
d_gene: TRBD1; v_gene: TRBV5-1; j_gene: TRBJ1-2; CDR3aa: ASSLGQGAKGYT
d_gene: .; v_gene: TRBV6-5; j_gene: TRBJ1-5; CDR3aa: ASSYRRTNQPQH
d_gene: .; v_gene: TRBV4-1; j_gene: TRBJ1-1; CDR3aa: ASSQRARGTEAF
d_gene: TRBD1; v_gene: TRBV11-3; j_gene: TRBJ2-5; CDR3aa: ASSPQGEETQY
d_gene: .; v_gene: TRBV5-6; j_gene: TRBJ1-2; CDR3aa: ASSLVGRGYT
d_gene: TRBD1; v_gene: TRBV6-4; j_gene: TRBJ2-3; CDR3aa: ASSDSLGTASTDTQY
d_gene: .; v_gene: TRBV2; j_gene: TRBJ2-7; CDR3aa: ASSAGDEQY
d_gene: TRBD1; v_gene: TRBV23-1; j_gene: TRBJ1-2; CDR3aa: ASSQSSDRVGYGYT
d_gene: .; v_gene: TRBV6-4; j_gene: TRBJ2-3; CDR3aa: ASSDSDSTDTQY
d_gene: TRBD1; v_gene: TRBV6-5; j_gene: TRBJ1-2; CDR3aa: ASRSGTGGYGYT
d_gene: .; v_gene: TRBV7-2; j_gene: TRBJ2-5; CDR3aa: ASSLAINAGQETQY
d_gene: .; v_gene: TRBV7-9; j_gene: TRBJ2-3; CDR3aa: ASSYGSLTDTQY
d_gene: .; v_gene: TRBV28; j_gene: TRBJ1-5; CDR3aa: ASSPTGNSNQPQH
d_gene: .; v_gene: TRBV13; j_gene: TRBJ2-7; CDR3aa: ASSRGRGPAYEQY
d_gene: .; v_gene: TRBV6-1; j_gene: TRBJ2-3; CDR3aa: ASSETGRTDTQY
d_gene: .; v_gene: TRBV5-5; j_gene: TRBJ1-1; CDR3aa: ASWGGRAEAF
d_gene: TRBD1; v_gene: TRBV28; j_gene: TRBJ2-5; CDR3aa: ASSGPQGQETQY
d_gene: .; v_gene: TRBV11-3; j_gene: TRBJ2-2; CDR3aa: ASSLDPLAGELF
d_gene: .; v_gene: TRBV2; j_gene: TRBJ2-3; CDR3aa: VGGKGGGDTQY
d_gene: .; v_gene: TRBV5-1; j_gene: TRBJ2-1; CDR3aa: ASSLDGSHLNEQF
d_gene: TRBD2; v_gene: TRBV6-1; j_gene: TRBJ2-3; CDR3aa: ASSEALAGGTDTQY
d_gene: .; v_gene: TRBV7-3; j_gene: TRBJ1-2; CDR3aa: ASSEEPYYGYT
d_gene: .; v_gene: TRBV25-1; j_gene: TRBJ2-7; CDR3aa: ASSDPGLSYEQY
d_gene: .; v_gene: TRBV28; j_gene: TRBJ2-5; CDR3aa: ASSFRETQY
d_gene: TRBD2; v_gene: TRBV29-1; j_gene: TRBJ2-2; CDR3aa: SGLAGTGGELF
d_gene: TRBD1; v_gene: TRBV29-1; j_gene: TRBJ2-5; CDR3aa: SVGSGQGKTQY
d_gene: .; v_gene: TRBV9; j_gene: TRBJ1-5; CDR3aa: ASSVQVNQPQH
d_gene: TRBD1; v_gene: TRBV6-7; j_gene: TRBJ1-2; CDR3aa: ASSYRRGQGGGYT
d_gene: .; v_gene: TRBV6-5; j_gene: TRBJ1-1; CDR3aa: ASSPYWTVNTEAF
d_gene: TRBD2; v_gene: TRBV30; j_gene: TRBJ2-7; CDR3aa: AWSVAGPYEQY
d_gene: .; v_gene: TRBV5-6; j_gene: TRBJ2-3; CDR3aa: ASSFPEVLTDTQY
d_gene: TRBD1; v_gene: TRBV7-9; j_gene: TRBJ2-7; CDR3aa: ASSSPGQGSEQY
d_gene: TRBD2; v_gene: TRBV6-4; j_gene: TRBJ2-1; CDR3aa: ASSDSLAGANEQF
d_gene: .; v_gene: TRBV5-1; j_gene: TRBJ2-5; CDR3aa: ASSLAVLQDQY
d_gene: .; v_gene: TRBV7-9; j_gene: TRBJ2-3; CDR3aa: ASRDRGVLQGSSTDTQY
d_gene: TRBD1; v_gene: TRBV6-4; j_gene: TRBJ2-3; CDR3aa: ASSEQGETDTQY
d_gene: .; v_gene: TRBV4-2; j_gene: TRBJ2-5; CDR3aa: ASSQRVRETQY
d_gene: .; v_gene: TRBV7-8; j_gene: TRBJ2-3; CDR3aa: ASSPRPQGSTDTQY
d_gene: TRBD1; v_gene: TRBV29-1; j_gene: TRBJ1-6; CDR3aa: SVDAGGGNSPLH
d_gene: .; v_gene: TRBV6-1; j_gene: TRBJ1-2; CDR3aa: ASSDREYGYT